The 3 T cell receptor beta chains listed next were all sequenced from one sample in a study of CD8 T cells in Susac syndrome. RNA was extracted with the RNeasy kit, and a quantity of 0.5 to 1 ug was reverse transcribed using random hexamers. One entry per CDR3 protein, called by TCRdb with MiXCR from the immunoSEQ multiplex PCR reads. Found here are about 300,000 distinct CDR3 sequences, approximately 85% of them singletons; the top ten hold 0.21%. Sequencing was carried out using CD8+ T cells from PBMCs. The receptor set was obtained from a human donor with multiple sclerosis.

The chain combines TRBV9 with TRBJ1-5; tentatively, D is TRBD1 (5 bases). This CDR3 has 14 amino acids. Deletions cut 0 bases from V and 2 bases from J, with 6 bases between. Germline V CDR1 and CDR2: SGDLS, YYNGEE. CDR3 loop: CASSVGDGNQPQHF. In nucleotides, the CDR3 is TGTGCCAGCAGCGTAGGGGACGGCAATCAGCCCCAGCATTTT.

V is TRBV24-1 and J is TRBJ2-7, with 10 bases identical to TRBD2. With 5 bases clipped from V and 3 bases from J, the junction kept 9 bases outside the gene matches. Germline assignment: CDR1 KGHDR and CDR2 SFDVKD. The CDR3 sequence is 16 residues long. In DNA form, the CDR3 reads TGTGCCACCAGTGGGGTTGGGCTAGCGGGAGTCTACGAGCAGTACTTC. This encodes CATSGVGLAGVYEQYF.

V and J are TRBV4-3 and TRBJ2-7; 9 nucleotides agree with TRBD2. The CDR3 totals 18 residues. CDR1 and CDR2 from the germline V gene are LGHNA and YSLEER. The V gene end was trimmed by 0 bases and the J gene end by 2 bases; junction bases not matched to a gene: 11. CDR3 residues: CASSQDGVGLAGPYEQYF. CDR3 nucleotide sequence: TGCGCCAGCAGCCAAGATGGGGTTGGGCTAGCGGGGCCCTACGAGCAGTACTTC.